This record concerns one T cell receptor beta chain sequence. The source of the sample is a study of technical replicates of blood from several donors. The germline V gene encodes CDR1 KGHSH and CDR2 LQKENI. The ends lost 6 bases at V and 6 bases at J; junction bases unmatched: 8. The CDR3 is made up of 15 amino acids. Here immunoSEQ multiplex PCR was the method, and the copy in TCRdb shows in-frame clones only, minus some. In the table there are just over 95,000 clones, 85% to 95% of which are singletons. The sequence was collected from a human donor in good health. Sequences were obtained from T cells isolated from PBMCs. The rearrangement uses TRBV18 and TRBJ2-2; TRBD1 matches 9 bases. DNA of the CDR3: TGTGCCAGCTCTTCGGGACAGGGAGTAGCCGGGGAGCTGTTTTTT. Translating it yields CASSSGQGVAGELFF.